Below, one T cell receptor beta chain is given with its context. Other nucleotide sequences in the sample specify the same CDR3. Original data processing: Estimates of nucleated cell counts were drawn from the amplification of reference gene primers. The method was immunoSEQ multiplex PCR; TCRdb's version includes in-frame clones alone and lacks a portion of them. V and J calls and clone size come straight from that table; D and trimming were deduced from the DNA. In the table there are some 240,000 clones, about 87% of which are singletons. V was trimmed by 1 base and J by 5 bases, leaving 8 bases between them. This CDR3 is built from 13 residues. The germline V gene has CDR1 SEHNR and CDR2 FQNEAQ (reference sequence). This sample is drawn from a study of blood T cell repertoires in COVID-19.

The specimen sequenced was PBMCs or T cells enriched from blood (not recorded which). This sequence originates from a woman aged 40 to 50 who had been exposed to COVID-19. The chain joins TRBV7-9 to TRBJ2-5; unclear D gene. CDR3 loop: CASSLVGRETQYF. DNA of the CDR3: TGTGCCAGCAGCTTAGTCGGTCGGGAGACCCAGTACTTC.